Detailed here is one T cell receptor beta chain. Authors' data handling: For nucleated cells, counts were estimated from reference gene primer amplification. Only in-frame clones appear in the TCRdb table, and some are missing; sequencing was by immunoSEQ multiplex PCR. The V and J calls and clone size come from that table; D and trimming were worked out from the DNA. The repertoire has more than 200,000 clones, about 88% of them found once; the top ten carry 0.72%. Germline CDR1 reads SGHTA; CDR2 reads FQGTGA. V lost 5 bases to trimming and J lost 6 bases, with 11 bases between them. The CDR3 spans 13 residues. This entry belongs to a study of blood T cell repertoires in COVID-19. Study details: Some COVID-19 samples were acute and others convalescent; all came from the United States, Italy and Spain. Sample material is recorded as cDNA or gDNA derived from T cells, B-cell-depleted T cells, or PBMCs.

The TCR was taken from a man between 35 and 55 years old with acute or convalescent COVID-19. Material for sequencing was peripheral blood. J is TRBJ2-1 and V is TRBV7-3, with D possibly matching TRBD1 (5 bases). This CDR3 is CASSGAGGNEQFF. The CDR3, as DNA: TGTGCCAGCAGCGGGGCAGGCGGCAATGAGCAGTTCTTC.